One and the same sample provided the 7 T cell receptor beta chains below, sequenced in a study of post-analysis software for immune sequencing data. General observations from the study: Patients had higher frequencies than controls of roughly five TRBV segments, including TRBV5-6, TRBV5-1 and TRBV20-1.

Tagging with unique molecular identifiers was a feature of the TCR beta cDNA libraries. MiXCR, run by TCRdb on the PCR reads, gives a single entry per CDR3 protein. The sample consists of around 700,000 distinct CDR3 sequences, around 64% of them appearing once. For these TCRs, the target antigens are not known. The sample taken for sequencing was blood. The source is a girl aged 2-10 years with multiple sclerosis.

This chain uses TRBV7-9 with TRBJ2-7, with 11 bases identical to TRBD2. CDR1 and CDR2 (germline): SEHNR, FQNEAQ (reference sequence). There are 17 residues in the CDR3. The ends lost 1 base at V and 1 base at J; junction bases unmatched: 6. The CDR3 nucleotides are TGTGCCAGCAGCTTAGTAATATTAGCGGGAGGGTCCTACGAGCAGTACTTC. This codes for CASSLVILAGGSYEQYF.

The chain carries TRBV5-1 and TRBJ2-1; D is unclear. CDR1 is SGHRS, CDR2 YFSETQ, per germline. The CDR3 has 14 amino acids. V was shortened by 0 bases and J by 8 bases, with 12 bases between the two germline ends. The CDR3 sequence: CASSLESPLDEQFF. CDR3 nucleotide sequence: TGCGCCAGCAGCTTGGAGAGCCCCTTGGATGAGCAGTTCTTC.

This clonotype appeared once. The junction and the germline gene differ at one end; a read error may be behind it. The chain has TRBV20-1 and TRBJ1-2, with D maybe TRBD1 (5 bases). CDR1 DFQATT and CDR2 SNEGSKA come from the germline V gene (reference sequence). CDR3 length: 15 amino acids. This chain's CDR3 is CSANPGPVGDYRYTF. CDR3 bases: TGCAGTGCTAACCCCGGACCGGTGGGGGACTATCGCTACACCTTC.

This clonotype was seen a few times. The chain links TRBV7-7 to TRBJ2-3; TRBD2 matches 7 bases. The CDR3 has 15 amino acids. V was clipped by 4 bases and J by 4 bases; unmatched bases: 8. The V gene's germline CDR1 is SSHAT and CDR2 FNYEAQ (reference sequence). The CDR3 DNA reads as TGTGCCAGCAGCTCGAGCGGGGTTGGTGCAGATACGCAGTATTTT. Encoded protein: CASSSSGVGADTQYF.

The CDR3 region is CATSRGPGADTQYF. CDR3 sequence (DNA): TGTGCCACCAGCAGAGGACCAGGAGCAGATACGCAGTATTTT. The J gene is TRBJ2-3, the V gene TRBV15; D remains unclear. From germline, CDR1 is LNHNV and CDR2 YYDKDF (reference sequence). The length of the CDR3 is 14 residues. Trimming shortened V by 1 base and J by 4 bases, and 9 bases separated the two germline ends.

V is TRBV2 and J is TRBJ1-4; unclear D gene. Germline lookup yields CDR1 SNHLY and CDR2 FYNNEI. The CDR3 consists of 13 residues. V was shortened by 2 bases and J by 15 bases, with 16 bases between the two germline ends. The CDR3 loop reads CASSETPGRRVFF. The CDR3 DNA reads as TGTGCCAGCAGTGAAACACCGGGTCGGAGGGTGTTTTTT.

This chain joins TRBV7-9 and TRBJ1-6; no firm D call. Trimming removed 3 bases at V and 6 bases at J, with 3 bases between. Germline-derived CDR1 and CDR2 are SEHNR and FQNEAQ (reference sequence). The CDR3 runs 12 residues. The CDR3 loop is CASSFTNSPLHF. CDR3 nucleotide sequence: TGTGCCAGCAGCTTCACTAATTCACCCCTCCACTTT.